A single sample is the source of the 19 T cell receptor beta chains below, sequenced in a study of blood T cell repertoires in COVID-19. Sequencing was performed with immunoSEQ multiplex PCR; in TCRdb, only in-frame clones are kept and a portion is missing. The data show around 110,000 clones, 90% seen once. The sequencing input was peripheral blood. The receptors shown here come from a human donor with active COVID-19. The donor label of this sample is uncertain.

CDR3 in DNA: TGCAGTGCTACCTCCACAGATACGCAGTATTTT. Its translation is CSATSTDTQYF. V is TRBV20-1 and J is TRBJ2-3; D unresolved. The germline gives CDR1 DFQATT, CDR2 SNEGSKA (reference sequence). V gave up 4 bases and J gave up 2 bases, with 4 bases separating them. CDR3 length equals 11 residues.

V gene TRBV28 combines with J gene TRBJ1-4; no reliable D call. The CDR3 is made up of 12 amino acids. With 0 bases removed from V and 13 bases from J, the gap between germline ends came to 9 bases. The germline V gene encodes CDR1 MDHEN and CDR2 SYDVKM. The CDR3 here is CASSLWTGGLFF. As DNA, the CDR3 is TGTGCCAGCAGTTTATGGACCGGCGGACTGTTTTTT.

The V call is TRBV25-1, the J call TRBJ2-7; possibly TRBD1 for D (5 bases). The CDR3 runs 14 residues. V gave up 4 bases and J gave up 3 bases, with 13 bases separating them. Germline V gene data show CDR1 as MGHDK and CDR2 as SYGVNS. Here the CDR3 reads CASSGSGRLYEQYF. CDR3 bases: TGTGCCAGCAGTGGGTCAGGGCGACTCTACGAGCAGTACTTC.

The chain joins TRBV18 to TRBJ1-1; 9 bases fit TRBD1. This CDR3 spans 16 amino acids. Germline V gene lookup returns CDR1 KGHSH and CDR2 LQKENI. V gave up 3 bases and J gave up 4 bases; unmatched junction bases: 9. CDR3 nucleotide sequence: TGTGCCAGCTCACCCAAGACAGGGGGTATTGGCACTGAAGCTTTCTTT. Protein sequence: CASSPKTGGIGTEAFF.

This sequence joins TRBV28 and TRBJ1-1; D not certain. The CDR3 is 12 amino acids. Trimming left V 7 bases short and J 10 bases short, with 16 bases between. Germline V gives CDR1 MDHEN, CDR2 SYDVKM. The CDR3 here is CASKLGGRGAFF. The CDR3 DNA sequence: TGTGCCAGCAAGCTGGGCGGGCGAGGAGCTTTCTTT. Combining the CDR3 with reference TRBV28 and TRBJ1-1 gives the whole variable domain DVKVTQSSRYLVKRTGEKVFLECVQDMDHENMFWYRQDPGLGLRLIYFSYDVKMKEKGDIPEGYSVSREKKERFSLILESASTNQTSMYLCASKLGGRGAFFGQGTRLTVV.

V usage is TRBV5-1 and J usage is TRBJ2-5, with a tentative D call TRBD2 (5 bases). The ends were cut back, 0 bases at V and 2 bases at J, with 14 bases in the middle. The CDR3 loop spans 16 amino acids. Germline V gives CDR1 SGHRS, CDR2 YFSETQ. The CDR3 nucleotides read TGCGCCAGCAGCTTGGGTGGCAGTGGAGGTCAAGAGACCCAGTACTTC. Protein: CASSLGGSGGQETQYF.

The chain is built from TRBV28 and TRBJ1-1, with TRBD1 as a possible D gene (6 bases). Germline assignment: CDR1 MDHEN and CDR2 SYDVKM. The CDR3 contains 14 residues. V dropped 5 bases and J dropped 4 bases, with 14 bases sitting between them. CDR3 sequence: CASSEQGSGTEAFF. The CDR3 DNA follows: TGTGCCAGCAGTGAACAGGGTTCGGGCACTGAAGCTTTCTTT.

V and J are TRBV6-4 and TRBJ2-1; 8 nucleotides match TRBD2. J lost 0 bases, V lost 1 base, and 2 bases had no gene match. Germline CDR1 and CDR2: MRHNA and SNTAGT. The CDR3 has 16 residues. Here the CDR3 DNA reads TGTGCCAGCAGTGACTTCGGGGGGGTCTCCTACAATGAGCAGTTCTTC. This codes for CASSDFGGVSYNEQFF.

The CDR3 DNA reads TGTGCCAGCAGCACTGACAGGGGGCGTACTTATGGCTACACCTTC. Translating gives CASSTDRGRTYGYTF. The chain couples TRBV28 to TRBJ1-2; TRBD1 agrees at 10 bases. V trimming: 6 bases; J trimming: 5 bases; junction bases outside the gene matches: 9. Germline CDR1 reads MDHEN; CDR2 reads SYDVKM. The CDR3 runs 15 residues.

The table lists this clone with a few counts. This sequence joins TRBV7-6 and TRBJ2-1, with D perhaps matching TRBD2 (6 bases). The ends were cut back, 6 bases at V and 4 bases at J, with 13 bases in the middle. The germline V gene encodes CDR1 SGHVS and CDR2 FNYEAQ. CDR3 length equals 14 residues. The DNA for the CDR3 is TGTGCCAGCAGTCGCTCGGGGGTGTACAATGAGCAGTTCTTC. It codes for CASSRSGVYNEQFF.

This clone was counted once. This chain connects TRBV7-2 to TRBJ2-1; TRBD2 agrees at 10 bases. The CDR3 runs to 17 residues. V lost 1 base and J lost 4; bases outside the gene matches: 7. Germline CDR1 reads SGHTA; CDR2 reads FQGNSA. The CDR3, as DNA: TGTGCCAGCAGCTTAGGTTTTAGCGGGGGGTTTTACAATGAGCAGTTCTTC. The encoded protein is CASSLGFSGGFYNEQFF.

This rearrangement joins TRBV27 to TRBJ2-5; a possible D gene is TRBD1 (6 bases). The CDR3 spans 15 residues. Trimming removed 3 bases from V and 5 bases from J, with 16 bases in between. In germline, CDR1 is MNHEY, CDR2 SMNVEV (reference sequence). This CDR3 reads CASSFDPRGWETQYF. The CDR3 nucleotides are TGTGCCAGCAGTTTCGACCCCAGGGGTTGGGAGACCCAGTACTTC.

The CDR3: CASSLGPLQGYGYGYTF. CDR3 nucleotide sequence: TGTGCCAGCAGCTTAGGTCCCCTTCAGGGGTACGGCTATGGCTACACCTTC. V gene TRBV7-2 combines with J gene TRBJ1-2, with D maybe TRBD1 (6 bases). V lost 1 base and J lost 4, with 19 bases in between. Germline V gene data show CDR1 as SGHTA and CDR2 as FQGNSA. The CDR3 extends over 17 amino acids.

The rearrangement joins TRBV3-1 (or the pseudogene TRBV3-2) to TRBJ2-2, with TRBD1 matching over 7 bases. This CDR3 comprises 14 residues. V was clipped by 7 bases and J by 5 bases; unmatched bases: 7. The germline V gene encodes CDR1 LGHDT and CDR2 YNNKEL (reference sequence). In nucleotides, the CDR3 is TGTGCCAGCACTACAAGACAGGGTACCGGGGAGCTGTTTTTT. It translates to CASTTRQGTGELFF.

This clone was detected only a few times. The V gene is TRBV10-3, the J gene TRBJ1-1; D ambiguous. The CDR3 loop spans 14 amino acids. The ends were cut back, 7 bases at V and 0 bases at J, with 12 bases in the middle. The germline CDR1 and CDR2 sequences are ENHRY and SYGVKD. The CDR3 here is CAIKLDSMNTEAFF. The CDR3 coding sequence is TGTGCCATCAAACTGGACTCAATGAACACTGAAGCTTTCTTT.

The J gene is TRBJ2-3, the V gene TRBV10-1, with 8 nucleotides matching TRBD2. Per the germline V gene, CDR1 is WNHNN and CDR2 is SYGVQD (reference sequence). V gave up 3 bases and J gave up 4 bases; unmatched junction bases: 6. The CDR3 spans 15 residues. The CDR3 loop is CASSDRGGLSDTQYF. For the CDR3, the DNA is TGCGCCAGCAGTGACCGGGGGGGCCTTTCAGATACGCAGTATTTT.

The chain uses TRBV19 and TRBJ1-1, with 7 bases lining up with TRBD1. Trimming at V came to 6 bases and at J to 6 bases, leaving 16 bases not matched to a gene. Germline CDR1 is LNHDA and CDR2 is SQIVND (reference sequence). The CDR3 sequence is 16 residues long. CDR3 DNA sequence: TGTGCCAGTAGCCCAAACCGACAGGGAAGGATCGCTGAAGCTTTCTTT. Translation gives CASSPNRQGRIAEAFF.

The V gene is TRBV6-5, the J gene TRBJ2-7, with D maybe TRBD2 (6 bases). Trimming shortened V by 6 bases and J by 2 bases, and 14 bases separated the two germline ends. Germline CDR1 is MNHEY and CDR2 is SVGAGI. The CDR3 length is 14 residues. In DNA, the CDR3 is TGTGCCAGCAGAGCCGGGACTGCCCCCTACGAGCAGTACTTC. Its translation is CASRAGTAPYEQYF.

The chain is built from TRBV5-1 and TRBJ1-2, with D unclear. Germline V gene lookup returns CDR1 SGHRS and CDR2 YFSETQ. This CDR3 is built from 14 residues. V was clipped by 0 bases and J by 5 bases, with 11 bases between them. The CDR3 DNA is TGCGCCAGCAGCTTGGACGAAGGCGGGTATGGCTACACCTTC. It yields the protein CASSLDEGGYGYTF.